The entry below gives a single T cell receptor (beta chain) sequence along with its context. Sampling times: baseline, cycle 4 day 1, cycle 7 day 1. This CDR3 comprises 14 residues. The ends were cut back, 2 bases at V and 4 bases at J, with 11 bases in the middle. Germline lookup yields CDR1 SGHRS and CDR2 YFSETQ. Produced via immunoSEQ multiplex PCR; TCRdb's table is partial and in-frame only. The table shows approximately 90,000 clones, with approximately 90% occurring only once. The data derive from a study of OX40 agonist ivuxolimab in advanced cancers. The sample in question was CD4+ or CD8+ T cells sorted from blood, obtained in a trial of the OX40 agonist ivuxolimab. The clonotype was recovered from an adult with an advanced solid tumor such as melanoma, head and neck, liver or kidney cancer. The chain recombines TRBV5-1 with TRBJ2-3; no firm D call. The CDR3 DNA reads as TGCGCCAGCAGCTTAAGTTCCTTGGCAGATACGCAGTATTTT. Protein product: CASSLSSLADTQYF.